What follows is one T cell receptor beta chain and its context. TCRdb reprocessed the reads via MiXCR and lists one record per CDR3 protein. Of approximately 400,000 distinct CDR3 sequences in the sample, approximately 31% were seen once. These data originate in a study of T cell repertoires in cytomegalovirus infection. Sequenced material: PBMCs. The sequence came from a human donor in good health (CMV status not recorded). Some clones in this sample may be carry-over from other donors' samples.

CDR3 coding DNA: TGTGCAAGTCGCGAAGAGGGGCCGGGACTCCAAGACTCCTACAATCAGCAGTTCTTC. It is translated as CASREEGPGLQDSYNQQFF. This chain connects TRBV12-2 to TRBJ2-1; the table assigns TRBD2, which was not confirmed against the DNA. TRBV12-2 is assigned pseudogene status. This CDR3 contains 19 residues.